The entry below describes one T cell receptor (beta chain). Its matching antigen is unknown. The data are from a study of vaccination and CD4 T cells after COVID-19. The Oncomine TCR Beta short-read assay was what sequenced the DNA obtained from cultured CD4+ T cells. Via MiXCR, TCRdb re-called the PCR reads, giving one row per CDR3 protein. The data hold several thousand distinct CDR3 sequences, with approximately 48% observed a single time. The sample's treatment: approximately nine-day PBMC culture with coronavirus spike peptide pools or control peptides (ViraFEST assay). Investigators obtained the unexposed donor's CD4+ T cells before the COVID-19 pandemic (2011-2018). With 5 bases clipped from V and 2 bases from J, the junction kept 4 bases outside the gene matches. The length of the CDR3 is 14 residues. Germline CDR1 reads SEHNR; CDR2 reads FQNEAQ (reference sequence).

Material: CD4+ T cells from blood, cultured in vitro. The receptor was isolated from a human donor in good health. The chain joins TRBV7-9 to TRBJ2-3, with 7 bases fitting TRBD1. This CDR3 is CASSPGQFTDTQYF. The CDR3 DNA reads as TGTGCCAGCAGCCCGGGACAGTTCACAGATACGCAGTATTTT.